The 19 T cell receptor beta chains presented below share a single source sample, sequenced in a study of shared T cell receptors in the human thymus (dated by TCRdb to about 2021). Receptor amplification or capture employed the immunoSEQ multiplex PCR assay. TCRdb mirrors the immuneACCESS table, restricted to in-frame sequences. Some clones are absent from its copies; in checked studies, under half trace to an unresolved V gene, and the reason for the others is unknown. The sample table shows some 640,000 clones, and around 87% are seen once. The ten largest account for 0.0094% of the sample. These data also featured in a second study, about human thymus T cells.

The specimen was thymocytes. The source of these receptors is a boy under two years old with a congenital heart defect. Donor details come from another sample of the same person, matched by shared clones.

The CDR3 sequence is CASSQGRKADTQYF. For the CDR3, the DNA is TGCGCCAGCAGCCAAGGGAGGAAAGCAGATACGCAGTATTTT. The V gene is TRBV4-1, the J gene TRBJ2-3; D may be TRBD2 (5 bases). There are 14 residues in the CDR3. Trimming cost V 1 base and J 4 bases, with 9 bases left between them. The germline V gene encodes CDR1 MGHRA and CDR2 YSYEKL.

The chain links TRBV11-2 to TRBJ1-2; the D gene is possibly TRBD1 (5 bases). The length of the CDR3 is 16 residues. V dropped 3 bases and J dropped 2 bases, with 16 bases sitting between them. The germline CDR1 and CDR2 sequences are SGHAT and FQNNGV. CDR3 bases: TGTGCCAGCAGCTTTCGAGCTGACAGACAGAACTATGGCTACACCTTC. It encodes CASSFRADRQNYGYTF.

V and J are TRBV6-1 and TRBJ2-7, with D maybe TRBD1 (6 bases). In germline, CDR1 is MNHNS, CDR2 SASEGT. The CDR3 has 12 amino acids. V lost 6 bases and J 4 bases, leaving 10 bases between the germline ends. CDR3 coding DNA: TGTGCCAGCAGACCACAGGGTTACGAGCAGTACTTC. It specifies CASRPQGYEQYF.

This rearrangement joins TRBV7-9 to TRBJ1-5; 11 positions match TRBD1. This CDR3 has 19 amino acids. V trimming: 5 bases; J trimming: 2 bases; junction bases outside the gene matches: 14. Germline V gives CDR1 SEHNR, CDR2 FQNEAQ (reference sequence). CDR3 coding DNA: TGTGCCAGCAGCCAGGGCTTGGGGACAGGGGGAATGGGCAATCAGCCCCAGCATTTT. As protein: CASSQGLGTGGMGNQPQHF.

This clone has just a few counts. This chain connects TRBV27 to TRBJ1-3; 8 positions agree with TRBD1. V lost 5 bases to trimming and J lost 0 bases; unmatched junction nucleotides: 9. CDR1 MNHEY and CDR2 SMNVEV come from the germline V gene (reference sequence). There are 17 residues in the CDR3. This CDR3 reads CASSPRQGHSSGNTIYF. CDR3 DNA sequence: TGTGCCAGCAGTCCCAGACAGGGGCATTCCTCTGGAAACACCATATATTTT.

This chain links TRBV29-1 with TRBJ2-3, with 13 bases fitting TRBD2. Germline lookup yields CDR1 SQVTM and CDR2 ANQGSEA. The CDR3 is 15 amino acids. The V gene end was trimmed by 4 bases and the J gene end by 6 bases; junction bases not matched to a gene: 7. The CDR3 here is CSVGLAGGPMDTQYF. The CDR3 bases are TGCAGCGTTGGACTAGCGGGGGGCCCCATGGATACGCAGTATTTT.

CDR3 protein: CASSSEDPGDYEQYF. The CDR3 coding sequence is TGTGCCAGCAGCTCCGAGGACCCGGGGGACTACGAGCAGTACTTC. V usage is TRBV7-9 and J usage is TRBJ2-7, with a weak D call TRBD2 (6 bases). Germline V gives CDR1 SEHNR, CDR2 FQNEAQ (reference sequence). Trimming shortened V by 4 bases and J by 3 bases, and 16 bases separated the two germline ends. This CDR3 spans 15 amino acids.

V usage is TRBV28 and J usage is TRBJ1-5; D is uncertain. CDR3 length: 14 amino acids. Per the germline V gene, CDR1 is MDHEN and CDR2 is SYDVKM. Deletions cut 7 bases from V and 0 bases from J, with 10 bases between. CDR3 sequence (DNA): TGTGCCAGCACCTCGAGGGATAGCAATCAGCCCCAGCATTTT. Translating gives CASTSRDSNQPQHF.

V usage is TRBV27 and J usage is TRBJ2-7, with D unclear. The germline gives CDR1 MNHEY, CDR2 SMNVEV (reference sequence). There are 11 residues in the CDR3. Deletions cut 5 bases from V and 6 bases from J, with 8 bases between. This CDR3 is CASSPTFEQYF. CDR3 coding DNA: TGTGCCAGCAGTCCCACATTCGAGCAGTACTTC.

About this clone itself: The germline gene is not matched at one end of the junction; a read error may be the cause. The chain has TRBV11-2 and TRBJ2-7, with a possible D match to TRBD2 (6 bases). The CDR3 is made up of 12 amino acids. Germline V gene sequence: CDR1 SGHAT, CDR2 FQNNGV. The CDR3 DNA is TGTGCCAGCAGCTCGCGGGGCCACGACGGTGTCTTC. It codes for CASSSRGHDGVF.

This chain links TRBV6-6 with TRBJ1-2, with D possibly being TRBD1 (6 bases). The CDR3 sequence is 13 residues long. Germline CDR1 and CDR2: MNHNY and SVGAGI (reference sequence). V dropped 6 bases and J dropped 4 bases, with 12 bases sitting between them. Written as DNA, the CDR3 is TGTGCCAGCAGGCAGGGACATCCCTATGGCTACACCTTC. This translates into CASRQGHPYGYTF.

The V gene is TRBV2, the J gene TRBJ2-3, with TRBD2 as a possible D gene (6 bases). CDR1 SNHLY and CDR2 FYNNEI come from the germline V gene. This CDR3 has 14 residues. V was shortened by 3 bases and J by 4 bases, with 11 bases between the two germline ends. In nucleotides, the CDR3 is TGTGCCAGCAGTGACGGGGGATGCTCAGATACGCAGTATTTT. As protein: CASSDGGCSDTQYF.

In this sample, this clone turned up a few times. The J gene is TRBJ1-3, the V gene TRBV28; TRBD1 is a possible D gene (5 bases). Germline CDR1 and CDR2: MDHEN and SYDVKM. V was trimmed by 5 bases and J by 0 bases, leaving 14 bases between them. This CDR3 comprises 16 residues. CDR3 amino acids: CASSTDRINSGNTIYF. The CDR3 DNA sequence: TGTGCCAGCAGTACCGACAGAATCAACTCTGGAAACACCATATATTTT.

The rearrangement joins TRBV28 to TRBJ1-2, with TRBD1 identical over 7 bases. The V gene's germline CDR1 is MDHEN and CDR2 SYDVKM. Trimming removed 2 bases from V and 1 base from J; junction bases left unmatched: 16. The CDR3 runs to 19 residues. CDR3 bases: TGTGCCAGCAGTTTAGAGACAGGGACCGGTTCCATGATTAACTATGGCTACACCTTC. It is translated as CASSLETGTGSMINYGYTF.

This clone was seen a single time. V and J are TRBV7-9 and TRBJ2-7, with D uncertain. CDR3 length equals 13 residues. V was shortened by 10 bases and J by 3 bases, with 16 bases between the two germline ends. CDR1 and CDR2 from the germline V gene are SEHNR and FQNEAQ (reference sequence). The CDR3 DNA reads as TGTGCCATTACCGGGTTTCTAAACTACGAGCAGTACTTC. This encodes CAITGFLNYEQYF.

V gene TRBV14 combines with J gene TRBJ1-1, with a tentative D call TRBD1 (6 bases). The V and J ends lost 4 bases and 2 bases respectively, with 23 bases between them. The germline V gene has CDR1 SGHDN and CDR2 FVKESK. The CDR3 is 18 residues long. In DNA form, the CDR3 reads TGTGCCAGCAGCCCACTAAAAACCACAGGACAGCTAAACACTGAAGCTTTCTTT. The encoded protein is CASSPLKTTGQLNTEAFF.

This chain uses TRBV14 with TRBJ2-7; 8 nucleotides agree with TRBD2. Trimming at V came to 0 bases and at J to 5 bases, leaving 9 bases not matched to a gene. The V gene's germline CDR1 is SGHDN and CDR2 FVKESK. This CDR3 spans 16 amino acids. The CDR3 sequence is CASSQDRTSRGNEQYF. The DNA of the CDR3 is TGTGCCAGCAGCCAAGATAGGACTAGCCGGGGCAACGAGCAGTACTTC.

This clone was found once. The rearrangement uses TRBV7-9 and TRBJ1-1, with 8 bases matching TRBD1. This CDR3 contains 15 residues. Germline assignment: CDR1 SEHNR and CDR2 FQNEAQ (reference sequence). J gave up 2 bases and V 6 bases, and 8 bases lay outside the gene matches. The CDR3 region is CASRLWGQDNTEAFF. The CDR3 nucleotides read TGTGCCAGCAGGCTATGGGGACAGGACAACACTGAAGCTTTCTTT.

Here the CDR3 reads CASSPDSHHQPQHF. The CDR3 coding sequence is TGTGCCAGCAGCCCCGACAGCCATCATCAGCCCCAGCATTTT. V is TRBV7-2 and J is TRBJ1-5, with D perhaps matching TRBD1 (5 bases). V lost 5 bases to trimming and J lost 5 bases, with 13 bases between them. Germline CDR1 and CDR2: SGHTA and FQGNSA. The CDR3 contains 14 residues.